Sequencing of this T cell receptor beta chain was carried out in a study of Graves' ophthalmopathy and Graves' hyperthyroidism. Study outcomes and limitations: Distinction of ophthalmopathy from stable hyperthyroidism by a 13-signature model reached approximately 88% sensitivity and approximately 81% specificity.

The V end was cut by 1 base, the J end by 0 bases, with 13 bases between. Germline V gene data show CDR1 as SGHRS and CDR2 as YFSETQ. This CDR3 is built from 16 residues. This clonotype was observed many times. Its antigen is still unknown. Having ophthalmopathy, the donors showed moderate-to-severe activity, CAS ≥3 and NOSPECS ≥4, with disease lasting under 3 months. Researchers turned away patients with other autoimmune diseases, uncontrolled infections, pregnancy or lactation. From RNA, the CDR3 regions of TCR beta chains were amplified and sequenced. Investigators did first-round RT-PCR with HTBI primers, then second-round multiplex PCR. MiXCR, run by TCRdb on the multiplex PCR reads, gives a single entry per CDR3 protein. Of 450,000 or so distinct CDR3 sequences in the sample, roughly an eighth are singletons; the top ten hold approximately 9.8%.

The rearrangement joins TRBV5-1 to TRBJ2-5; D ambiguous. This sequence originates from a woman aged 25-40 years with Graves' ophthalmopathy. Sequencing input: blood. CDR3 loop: CASSLPPGRYQETQYF. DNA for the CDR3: TGCGCCAGCAGCTTGCCCCCGGGCAGGTACCAAGAGACCCAGTACTTC.